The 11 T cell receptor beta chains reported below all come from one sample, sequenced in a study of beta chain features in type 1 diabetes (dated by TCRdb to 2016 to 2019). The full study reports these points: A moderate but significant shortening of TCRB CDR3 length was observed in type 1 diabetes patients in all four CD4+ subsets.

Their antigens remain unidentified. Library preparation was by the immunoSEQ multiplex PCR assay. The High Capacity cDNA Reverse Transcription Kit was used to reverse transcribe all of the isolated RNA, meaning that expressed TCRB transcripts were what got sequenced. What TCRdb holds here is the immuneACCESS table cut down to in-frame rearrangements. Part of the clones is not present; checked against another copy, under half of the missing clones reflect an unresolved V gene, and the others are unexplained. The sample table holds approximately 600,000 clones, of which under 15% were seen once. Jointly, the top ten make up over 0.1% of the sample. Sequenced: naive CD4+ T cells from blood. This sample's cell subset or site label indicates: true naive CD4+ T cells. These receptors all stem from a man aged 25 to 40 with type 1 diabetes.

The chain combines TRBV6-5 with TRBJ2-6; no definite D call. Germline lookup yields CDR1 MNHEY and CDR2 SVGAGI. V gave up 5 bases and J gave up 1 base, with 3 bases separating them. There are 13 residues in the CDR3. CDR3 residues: CASSKSGANVLTF. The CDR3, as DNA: TGTGCCAGCAGTAAGTCTGGGGCCAACGTCCTGACTTTC.

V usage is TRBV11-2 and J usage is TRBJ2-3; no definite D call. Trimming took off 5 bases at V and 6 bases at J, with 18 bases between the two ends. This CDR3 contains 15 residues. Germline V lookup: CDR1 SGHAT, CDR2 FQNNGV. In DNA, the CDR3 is TGTGCCAGCAGCCCAGCGCCGGCTCTCGACGATACGCAGTATTTT. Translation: CASSPAPALDDTQYF.

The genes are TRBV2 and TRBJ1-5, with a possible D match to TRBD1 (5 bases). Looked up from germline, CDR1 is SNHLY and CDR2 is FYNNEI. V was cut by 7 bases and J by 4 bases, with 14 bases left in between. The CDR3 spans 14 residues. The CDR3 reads CASKRGETNQPQHF. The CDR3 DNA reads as TGTGCCAGCAAGCGGGGGGAGACGAATCAGCCCCAGCATTTT.

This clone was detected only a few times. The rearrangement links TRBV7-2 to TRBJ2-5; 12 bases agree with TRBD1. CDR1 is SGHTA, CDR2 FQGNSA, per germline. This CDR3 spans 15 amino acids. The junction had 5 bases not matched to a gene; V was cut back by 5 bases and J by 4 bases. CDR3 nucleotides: TGTGCCAGCAGCCCGGGACAGGGGGCATTAGAGACCCAGTACTTC. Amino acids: CASSPGQGALETQYF. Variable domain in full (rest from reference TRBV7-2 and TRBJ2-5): GAGVSQSPSNKVTEKGKDVELRCDPISGHTALYWYRQSLGQGLEFLIYFQGNSAPDKSGLPSDRFSAERTGGSVSTLTIQRTQQEDSAVYLCASSPGQGALETQYFGPGTRLLVL.

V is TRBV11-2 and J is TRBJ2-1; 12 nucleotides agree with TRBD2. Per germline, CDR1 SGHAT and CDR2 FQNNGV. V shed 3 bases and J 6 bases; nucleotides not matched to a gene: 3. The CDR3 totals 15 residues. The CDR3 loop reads CASSFGLAGSNEQFF. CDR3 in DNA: TGTGCCAGCAGCTTCGGACTAGCGGGGTCCAATGAGCAGTTCTTC.

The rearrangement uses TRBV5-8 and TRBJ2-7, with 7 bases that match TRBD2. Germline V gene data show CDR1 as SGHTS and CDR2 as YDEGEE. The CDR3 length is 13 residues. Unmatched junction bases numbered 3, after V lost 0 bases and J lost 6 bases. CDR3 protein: CASSLVRGSEQYF. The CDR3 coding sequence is TGTGCCAGCAGCTTGGTACGCGGGAGCGAGCAGTACTTC. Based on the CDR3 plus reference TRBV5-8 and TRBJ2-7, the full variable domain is EAGVTQSPTHLIKTRGQQATLRCSPISGHTSVYWYQQALGLGLQFLLWYDEGEERNRGNFPPRFSGRQFPNYSSELNVNALELEDSALYLCASSLVRGSEQYFGPGTRLTVT.

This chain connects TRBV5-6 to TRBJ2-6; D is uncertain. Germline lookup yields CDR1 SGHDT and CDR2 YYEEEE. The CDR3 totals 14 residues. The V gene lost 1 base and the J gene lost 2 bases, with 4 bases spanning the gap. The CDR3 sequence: CASSLRAGANVLTF. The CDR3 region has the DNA TGTGCCAGCAGCTTGCGGGCTGGGGCCAACGTCCTGACTTTC.

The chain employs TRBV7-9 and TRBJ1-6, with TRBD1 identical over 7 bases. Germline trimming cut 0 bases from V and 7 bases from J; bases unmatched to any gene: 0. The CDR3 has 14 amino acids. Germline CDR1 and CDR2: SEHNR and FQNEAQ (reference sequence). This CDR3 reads CASSLAGQNSPLHF. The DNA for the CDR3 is TGTGCCAGCAGCTTAGCGGGACAGAATTCACCCCTCCACTTT.

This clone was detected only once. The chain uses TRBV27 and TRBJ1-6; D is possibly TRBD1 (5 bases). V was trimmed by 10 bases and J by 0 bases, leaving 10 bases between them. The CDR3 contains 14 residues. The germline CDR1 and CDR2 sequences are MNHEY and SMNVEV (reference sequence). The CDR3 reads CATGHSSYNSPLHF. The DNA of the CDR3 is TGTGCCACCGGACACAGCTCCTATAATTCACCCCTCCACTTT.

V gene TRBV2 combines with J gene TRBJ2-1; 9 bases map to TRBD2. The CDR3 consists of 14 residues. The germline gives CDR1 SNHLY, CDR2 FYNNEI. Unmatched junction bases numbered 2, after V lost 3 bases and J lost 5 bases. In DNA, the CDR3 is TGTGCCAGCAGTGAGGTAGCGGGGGACAATGAGCAGTTCTTC. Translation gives CASSEVAGDNEQFF. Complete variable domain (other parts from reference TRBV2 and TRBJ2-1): EPEVTQTPSHQVTQMGQEVILRCVPISNHLYFYWYRQILGQKVEFLVSFYNNEISEKSEIFDDQFSVERPDGSNFTLKIRSTKLEDSAMYFCASSEVAGDNEQFFGPGTRLTVL.

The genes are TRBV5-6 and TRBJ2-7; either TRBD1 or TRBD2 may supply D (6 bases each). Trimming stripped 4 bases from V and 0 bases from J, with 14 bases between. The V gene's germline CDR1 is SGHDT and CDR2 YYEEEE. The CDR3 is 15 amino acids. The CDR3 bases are TGTGCCAGCAGCCCAAACAGGGACTTCTCCTACGAGCAGTACTTC. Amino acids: CASSPNRDFSYEQYF.